This T cell receptor beta chain originates from a study of T cell responses to AZD1222 COVID-19 vaccine. On the study more broadly: Analysis merged second doses at about 4 or about 12 weeks.

Generated by immunoSEQ multiplex PCR, the TCRdb table keeps only in-frame clones and is missing some. The table shows around 84,000 clones, with 88% occurring only once. Germline-derived CDR1 and CDR2 are MDHEN and SYDVKM. The CDR3 runs to 15 residues. Unmatched junction bases numbered 8, after V lost 7 bases and J lost 2 bases. Study results and caveats: Donors, mostly white British, included more females; clonal diversity was possibly underestimated. Repertoires were obtained solely post-peak T cell response.

Points on this clone: Its target is unknown.

The rearrangement links TRBV28 to TRBJ2-1; the match to TRBD2 covers 7 bases. Sequenced here: peripheral blood, sampled on day 0 of AZD1222 vaccination. The origin of this receptor is an adult in good health. In nucleotides, the CDR3 is TGTGCCAGCATGAGGGGCGGGAGTGCCTACAATGAGCAGTTCTTC. This sequence encodes CASMRGGSAYNEQFF.